The clone carrying this T cell receptor beta chain was recorded at least ten times. The CDR3 is made up of 17 amino acids. Trimming stripped 4 bases from V and 5 bases from J, with 21 bases between. The germline V gene has CDR1 SGHRS and CDR2 YFSETQ. The data derive from a study of spatial heterogeneity in lung cancer. The time point: sample taken at primary tumor resection. Sequencing covered unsorted whole RNA taken from tumor, nontumor lung or frozen PBMC. Carried by each TCR cDNA molecule was a unique molecular identifier. TCRdb called the 5' RACE reads again in MiXCR, with one record for every CDR3 protein. The sample records approximately 44,000 distinct CDR3 sequences, around 13% being singletons.

The clonotype was recovered from a male donor with early-stage non-small cell lung cancer. The specimen comprised PBMCs, sampled at surgery. The rearrangement joins TRBV5-1 to TRBJ2-2; either TRBD1 or TRBD2 may supply D (5 bases each). The CDR3 DNA sequence: TGCGCCAGCAGCGAATCCGGGACGGAGGTGAGGACCGGGGAGCTGTTTTTT. Amino acid sequence: CASSESGTEVRTGELFF.